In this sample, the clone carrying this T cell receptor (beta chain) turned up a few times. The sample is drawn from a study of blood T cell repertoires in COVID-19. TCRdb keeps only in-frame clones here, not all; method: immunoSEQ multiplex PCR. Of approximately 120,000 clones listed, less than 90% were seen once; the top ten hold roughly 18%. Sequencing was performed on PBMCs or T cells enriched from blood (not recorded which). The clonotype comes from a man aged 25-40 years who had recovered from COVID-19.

The CDR3 region is CATSLAGEGNEKLFF. CDR3 DNA: TGTGCCACCAGCCTAGCGGGGGAAGGTAATGAAAAACTGTTTTTT. J is TRBJ1-4 and V is TRBV15, with D perhaps TRBD1 (5 bases). The germline V gene encodes CDR1 LNHNV and CDR2 YYDKDF (reference sequence). The V end lost 5 bases, the J end lost 4 bases, and 14 bases lay between the germline ends. CDR3 length: 15 amino acids.